Sequencing of this T cell receptor (beta chain) was carried out in a study of CD8+CD57+ T cells in acquired aplastic anemia. Study-level points and caveats: Patients did not significantly differ from controls in CD8+ Simpson's diversity. Patients and controls had in common 25 to 30 CD8+ CDR3 sequences.

The template used for profiling TCR beta VDJ and CDR3 was genomic DNA. TCRdb re-called the reads through MiXCR, storing one row per CDR3 protein. The table lists around 130,000 distinct CDR3 sequences, about 60% of them singletons. An expansion of CD8+CD57+ cells by flow cytometry had been shown in patients chosen for sequencing. Concerning this clonotype itself: Its cognate antigen is unknown.

This CDR3 has 14 residues. CDR1 and CDR2 (germline): SGHVS, FNYEAQ. The germline V and J ends were trimmed by 3 bases and 4 bases, with 12 bases remaining between them. The specimen sequenced was sorted CD4+, CD8+, or CD8+CD57+ T cells (not recorded which) from PBMCs. V gene TRBV7-6 combines with J gene TRBJ1-1; a weak D match, TRBD1 (5 bases). The receptor was derived from a human donor with aplastic anemia. CDR3 protein: CASSFQGKGTEAFF. The CDR3 nucleotides read TGTGCCAGCAGCTTCCAGGGTAAGGGCACTGAAGCTTTCTTT.